This TCR beta chain was obtained from a study of tumor and adjacent non-tumor tissue in lung cancer. Points from the study as a whole: Higher tumor TCR diversity was associated with shorter survival. Significantly higher TCR diversity was found in tumor than normal lung.

TCRbeta libraries were built with three rounds of nested PCR, modified from ARM-PCR. TCRdb analysed the multiplex PCR reads with MiXCR anew, one entry per CDR3 protein. The sample has 85,000 to 130,000 distinct CDR3 sequences; less than 75% are singletons. This sample's RNA came from whole unsorted tissue. The normal lung tissue was taken more than 3 cm from the tumor edge. Donors were chemotherapy-naive, newly diagnosed lung cancer surgical patients in China, August–late 2014. Details on this clonotype: Its antigen is not identified. This could be a read error, since a much larger clone is one nucleotide away.

This CDR3 is 12 amino acids long. CDR1 and CDR2 (germline): SQVTM, ANQGSEA. This TCR came from a man aged 25-40 years with non-small cell lung cancer. Sequencing input: distant non-tumor lung tissue. The V call is TRBV29-1, the J call TRBJ1-1; TRBD1 is a possible D gene (5 bases). CDR3 loop: CSVGRMNTETFF. The DNA for the CDR3 is TGCAGCGTGGGACGGATGAACACTGAAACTTTCTTT.